These 9 T cell receptor beta chains were all obtained from the same sample, sequenced in a study of cytomegalovirus exposure and HLA in healthy donors. The PCR contained 60 Vbeta and 13 Jbeta primers. Measured with immunoSEQ multiplex PCR; TCRdb has only the in-frame clones, and not every one. The sample has 200,000 to 250,000 clones; approximately 90% are singletons. Sequencing was carried out using PBMCs. The receptors derive from a woman younger than 30 in good health and CMV-seronegative.

This clone showed up just once. The chain joins TRBV6-5 to TRBJ2-1; no reliable D call. The V end lost 5 bases, the J end lost 0 bases, and 8 bases lay between the germline ends. Per germline, CDR1 MNHEY and CDR2 SVGAGI. The CDR3 has 14 amino acids. The CDR3 nucleotides are TGTGCCAGCAGTCGACACAACTCCTACAATGAGCAGTTCTTC. It is translated as CASSRHNSYNEQFF.

The chain combines TRBV4-2 with TRBJ1-6, with no clear D. Germline lookup yields CDR1 LGHNA and CDR2 YNFKEQ. Trimming removed 1 base at V and 8 bases at J, with 9 bases between. The CDR3 loop spans 14 amino acids. The CDR3 DNA reads TGTGCCAGCAGCCAAGGGGCCGGGGATTCACCCCTCCACTTT. It encodes CASSQGAGDSPLHF.

This chain joins TRBV4-3 and TRBJ2-7; D remains ambiguous. V dropped 0 bases and J dropped 5 bases, with 14 bases sitting between them. The CDR3 length is 15 residues. Germline CDR1 is LGHNA and CDR2 is YSLEER. The CDR3 reads CASSQERLTPHEQYF. The CDR3 DNA is TGCGCCAGCAGCCAAGAGAGATTAACGCCCCACGAGCAGTACTTC.

The rearrangement links TRBV4-3 to TRBJ2-7; TRBD1 matches at 9 bases. Germline V gene sequence: CDR1 LGHNA, CDR2 YSLEER. J gave up 3 bases and V 0 bases, and 3 bases lay outside the gene matches. This CDR3 spans 15 amino acids. The CDR3 loop is CASSQDWTGDYEQYF. The CDR3 nucleotides are TGCGCCAGCAGCCAAGATTGGACAGGGGACTACGAGCAGTACTTC.

This clone is a singleton in its sample. V gene TRBV4-3 combines with J gene TRBJ2-1; 9 positions match TRBD1. V lost 3 bases, J lost 9 bases, and 9 bases stayed unmatched. The CDR3 spans 15 residues. Germline assignment: CDR1 LGHNA and CDR2 YSLEER. The CDR3 sequence is CASSQGTGRYSEQFF. The DNA for the CDR3 is TGCGCCAGCAGCCAGGGGACAGGGAGATATAGTGAGCAGTTCTTC.

The V call is TRBV5-1, the J call TRBJ2-1; 10 nucleotides agree with TRBD1. V was pared by 10 bases and J by 5 bases, with 9 bases of the junction left unmatched. The CDR3 runs to 14 residues. Germline-derived CDR1 and CDR2 are SGHRS and YFSETQ. CDR3 sequence (DNA): TGCGCCTCCGCCAGACAGGGGGCCCACAATGAGCAGTTCTTC. It encodes CASARQGAHNEQFF.

The chain has TRBV7-2 and TRBJ2-6, with D maybe TRBD2 (5 bases). The germline V and J ends were trimmed by 1 base and 1 base, with 5 bases remaining between them. Germline-derived CDR1 and CDR2 are SGHTA and FQGNSA. The CDR3 has 15 residues. In nucleotides, the CDR3 is TGTGCCAGCAGCTTAGGCGGGTCTGGGGCCAACGTCCTGACTTTC. This codes for CASSLGGSGANVLTF. The whole variable domain, remainder taken from reference TRBV7-2 and TRBJ2-6, is GAGVSQSPSNKVTEKGKDVELRCDPISGHTALYWYRQSLGQGLEFLIYFQGNSAPDKSGLPSDRFSAERTGGSVSTLTIQRTQQEDSAVYLCASSLGGSGANVLTFGAGSRLTVL.

V is TRBV6-6 and J is TRBJ1-1; D not resolved. The germline gives CDR1 MNHNY, CDR2 SVGAGI (reference sequence). The CDR3 length is 13 residues. Trimming shortened V by 0 bases and J by 7 bases, and 9 bases separated the two germline ends. The CDR3 here is CASSYSTGFEAFF. DNA of the CDR3: TGTGCCAGCAGTTACTCGACGGGTTTTGAAGCTTTCTTT.

This chain's CDR3 is CASSHPGLVTDTQYF. CDR3 DNA sequence: TGTGCCAGCAGCCACCCGGGACTAGTTACAGATACGCAGTATTTT. The V gene is TRBV14, the J gene TRBJ2-3; 8 bases fit TRBD2. Germline V gives CDR1 SGHDN, CDR2 FVKESK. This CDR3 has 15 amino acids. J gave up 3 bases and V 3 bases, and 5 bases lay outside the gene matches.